This TCR beta chain was observed in a study of blood T cell repertoires in COVID-19. Measured with immunoSEQ multiplex PCR; TCRdb has only the in-frame clones, and not every one. Here the sample spans some 240,000 clones, 84% being singletons. V gave up 4 bases and J gave up 1 base; unmatched junction bases: 11. The CDR3 is 17 residues long. In germline, CDR1 is SGHRS, CDR2 YFSETQ. The receptor was derived from a woman in her thirties or forties who had recovered from COVID-19. The sample consisted of peripheral blood. The chain joins TRBV5-1 to TRBJ2-3; 8 nucleotides line up with TRBD2. Here the CDR3 reads CASSRGGGGTRTDTQYF. The CDR3 bases are TGCGCCAGCAGCCGCGGAGGCGGGGGGACCCGCACAGATACGCAGTATTTT.